A selection of T cell receptor beta chains follows, all from one sample in a study of blood T cell repertoires in COVID-19. The assay was immunoSEQ multiplex PCR, and TCRdb's table has in-frame clones only and misses some. There are about 270,000 clones in the sample; around 90% occur only once, and under 2.5% lies in the top ten. Sample: peripheral blood. The source is a man between 45 and 60 years old with acute or convalescent COVID-19. Each CDR3 is given with its conserved first and last residue. D genes are given only for firm matches. Size tells how often a clone was seen (once, few, many) or the class of an expanded clone, and some rows leave it out.

-	-	TRBV19	TRBJ1-1	CASIQGGANTEAFF	TGTGCCAGTATCCAAGGGGGGGCGAACACTGAAGCTTTCTTT
-	-	TRBV7-2	TRBJ1-1	CASSLAALNTEAFF	TGTGCCAGCAGCTTAGCGGCCCTGAACACTGAAGCTTTCTTT
-	TRBD1	TRBV10-3	TRBJ1-6	CAIRPGQGQSPLHF	TGTGCCATCAGGCCGGGACAGGGACAATCACCCCTCCACTTT
-	-	TRBV9	TRBJ2-5	CASSPGQTETQYF	TGTGCCAGCAGCCCTGGGCAGACCGAGACCCAGTACTTC
-	-	TRBV2	TRBJ1-2	CASSAAGRWDGYTF	TGTGCCAGCAGCGCCGCGGGACGCTGGGATGGCTACACCTTC
-	-	TRBV15	TRBJ1-2	CATKPGGPSYGYTF	TGTGCCACAAAACCGGGGGGGCCCAGCTATGGCTACACCTTC
-	TRBD1	TRBV24-1	TRBJ1-1	CATRDRGRLVTEAFF	TGTGCCACCAGAGACAGGGGGCGATTGGTCACTGAAGCTTTCTTT
-	-	TRBV18	TRBJ1-4	CASSPQAYEKLFF	TGTGCCAGCTCACCACAAGCGTATGAAAAACTGTTTTTT
-	-	TRBV5-6	TRBJ2-1	CASSLSLTYSYNEQFF	TGTGCCAGCAGCTTGTCTTTGACTTACTCCTACAATGAGCAGTTCTTC
-	-	TRBV5-1	TRBJ1-1	CASSPPGRAEAFF	TGCGCCAGCAGCCCCCCCGGCCGGGCTGAAGCTTTCTTT
-	TRBD1	TRBV19	TRBJ2-5	CASSMYRDRGGQTQYF	TGTGCCAGTAGTATGTATCGGGACAGGGGGGGTCAGACCCAGTACTTC
-	-	TRBV9	TRBJ1-6	CASSTTGTYNSPLHF	TGTGCCAGCAGCACAACAGGGACCTATAATTCACCCCTCCACTTT
-	-	TRBV6-5	TRBJ1-5	CASRPDRYQPQHF	TGTGCCAGCAGGCCCGACAGGTATCAGCCCCAGCATTTT
-	TRBD1	TRBV11-2	TRBJ1-4	CASSLVSSGQGEEKLFF	TGTGCCAGCAGCTTAGTCTCTTCCGGACAGGGGGAAGAAAAACTGTTTTTT
once	-	TRBV11-1	TRBJ1-1	CASSRQDLNTEAFF	TGTGCCAGCAGCCGCCAGGATTTGAACACTGAAGCTTTCTTT
-	-	TRBV27	TRBJ1-4	CASSFARTREKLFF	TGTGCCAGCAGTTTCGCGAGGACTCGCGAAAAACTGTTTTTT
-	-	TRBV30	TRBJ1-1	CAWSVGASTEAFF	TGTGCCTGGAGTGTAGGGGCGAGCACTGAAGCTTTCTTT
-	-	TRBV7-9	TRBJ2-7	CASSAIRSYEQYF	TGTGCCAGCAGCGCAATACGGTCCTACGAGCAGTACTTC
-	-	TRBV4-1	TRBJ2-1	CASSQDSTGWAGNEQFF	TGCGCCAGCAGCCAAGATTCGACAGGATGGGCGGGCAATGAGCAGTTCTTC
-	-	TRBV7-9	TRBJ1-3	CASSVNLGDNRNTIYF	TGTGCCAGCAGCGTCAACCTCGGGGACAATCGAAACACCATATATTTT
-	-	TRBV5-4	TRBJ1-1	CASSLGVEDSSAFF	TGTGCCAGCAGCTTGGGGGTGGAGGACTCGTCGGCTTTCTTT
-	-	TRBV27	TRBJ2-2	CASSLVAIASGELFF	TGTGCCAGCAGTTTAGTCGCGATCGCGAGCGGGGAGCTGTTTTTT
-	-	TRBV27	TRBJ1-1	CASSFGRVAEAFF	TGTGCCAGCAGTTTCGGTCGGGTCGCTGAAGCTTTCTTT
-	-	TRBV6-1	TRBJ1-1	CASSEGGLTEAFF	TGTGCCAGCAGTGAAGGGGGGCTCACTGAAGCTTTCTTT
-	-	TRBV27	TRBJ1-3	CASSLFAGNTIYF	TGTGCCAGCAGTTTATTTGCGGGAAACACCATATATTTT
-	TRBD2	TRBV3-1/TRBV3-2	TRBJ2-1	CASSQYQTSGRQEQFF	TGTGCCAGCAGCCAATACCAGACTAGCGGGCGCCAAGAGCAGTTCTTC
-	TRBD1	TRBV2	TRBJ1-6	CASSEAGPTGGYSPLHF	TGTGCCAGCAGTGAAGCGGGGCCGACAGGGGGGTACTCACCCCTCCACTTT
-	-	TRBV3-1/TRBV3-2	TRBJ1-5	CASSQDLRGGQPQHF	TGTGCCAGCAGCCAAGACTTGAGGGGGGGGCAGCCCCAGCATTTT
-	-	TRBV3-1/TRBV3-2	TRBJ1-6	CASSLGGGNSPLHF	TGTGCCAGCAGCCTCGGCGGAGGCAATTCACCCCTCCACTTT
-	-	TRBV7-2	TRBJ1-1	CASRPGPGDTEAFF	TGTGCCAGCAGGCCGGGACCGGGGGACACTGAAGCTTTCTTT
-	TRBD2	TRBV5-4	TRBJ2-1	CASSPTSGGAYSYNEQFF	TGTGCCAGCAGCCCGACTAGCGGGGGAGCCTACTCCTACAATGAGCAGTTCTTC
-	-	TRBV19	TRBJ1-5	CASSTERRPQHF	TGTGCCAGTAGTACCGAGAGGCGGCCCCAGCATTTT
-	-	TRBV9	TRBJ2-7	CASSVDGQSGQYF	TGTGCCAGCAGCGTAGACGGACAATCCGGGCAGTACTTC
once	-	TRBV3-1/TRBV3-2	TRBJ2-7	CASSRSGGMREQYF	TGTGCCAGCAGCCGGTCTGGGGGGATGAGGGAGCAGTACTTC
-	-	TRBV19	TRBJ1-1	CASSISNTEAFF	TGTGCCAGTAGTATCTCGAACACTGAAGCTTTCTTT
-	TRBD1	TRBV6-4	TRBJ1-2	CASSDSGGQGRYGYTF	TGTGCCAGCAGTGACTCGGGCGGACAGGGGAGGTATGGCTACACCTTC
-	TRBD2	TRBV9	TRBJ2-7	CASSPTTSGPSYEQYF	TGTGCCAGCAGCCCCACGACTAGCGGGCCTTCCTACGAGCAGTACTTC
-	-	TRBV19	TRBJ2-3	CASSSVGGNTDTQYF	TGTGCCAGTAGTTCTGTGGGGGGAAACACAGATACGCAGTATTTT
-	TRBD1	TRBV5-1	TRBJ1-1	CASRVGTGVLSAFF	TGCGCCAGCAGGGTGGGGACAGGGGTATTGAGTGCTTTCTTT
once	-	TRBV7-2	TRBJ2-1	CASGTVYNEQFF	TGTGCCAGCGGGACTGTATACAATGAGCAGTTCTTC
-	TRBD2	TRBV10-3	TRBJ2-2	CAISESSGGRGELFF	TGTGCCATCAGTGAGTCGAGCGGGGGGCGAGGGGAGCTGTTTTTT
-	-	TRBV20-1	TRBJ1-5	CSASAGGQPQHF	TGCAGTGCTAGTGCCGGGGGTCAGCCCCAGCATTTT